This TCR beta chain was identified in a study of shared clonotypes between healthy human individuals. CD45RO-negative, CCR7-selected cells formed the naive CD8 fraction, which excluded terminally differentiated effector memory CD45RA+ cells. Broader study findings: The study sampled only blood, and tissue repertoires likely differ.

Concerning this clone itself: Its target is not known.

This CDR3 region has 14 residues. Trimming removed 3 bases at V and 0 bases at J, with 6 bases between. Germline CDR1 is SGHVS and CDR2 is FQNEAQ. Clones were sequenced by immunoSEQ multiplex PCR, and TCRdb holds only the in-frame ones, with some missing. The repertoire consists of hundreds of thousands of clones, with 95% to 98% occurring once and the leading ten covering 0.3%. The sample consisted of naive CD8+ T cells sorted from blood. The chain carries TRBV7-8 and TRBJ2-1; D uncertain. The TCR comes from a man aged 30-40 years in good health. This CDR3 is CASSFQSSYNEQFF. CDR3 coding DNA: TGTGCCAGCAGCTTCCAGAGCTCCTACAATGAGCAGTTCTTC.